This TCR beta chain was captured by sequencing in a study of cytomegalovirus exposure and HLA in healthy donors. Study-level results: Three of the chains that were CMV-associated were confirmed in vitro to be specific for CMV antigens. Reports described diagnosis of cytomegalovirus status by the classifier as highly specific and sensitive. In all likelihood, a cluster of highly shared sequence variants was a sequencing artifact.

In regard to this clone: Its matching antigen is unknown.

The PCR made use of 60 Vbeta and 13 Jbeta primers. The data were produced by immunoSEQ multiplex PCR, yet TCRdb's version contains in-frame clones alone and is incomplete. Counted here are around 150,000 clones, around three quarters occurring once; the ten biggest clones make up 4% to 5.5%. CDR1 is KGHSH, CDR2 LQKENI, per germline. This CDR3 is 14 amino acids long. V gave up 3 bases and J gave up 2 bases, with 10 bases separating them. The chain uses TRBV18 and TRBJ1-1; D unresolved. The source of this sequence is a young man in good health. The sample comprised PBMCs. In DNA, the CDR3 is TGTGCCAGCTCACCGAAACAGAGAAACACTGAAGCTTTCTTT. Translated, it gives CASSPKQRNTEAFF. The variable domain in full, with the rest retrieved from reference TRBV18 and TRBJ1-1, is NAGVMQNPRHLVRRRGQEARLRCSPMKGHSHVYWYRQLPEEGLKFMVYLQKENIIDESGMPKERFSAEFPKEGPSILRIQQVVRGDSAAYFCASSPKQRNTEAFFGQGTRLTVV.